Sequencing of this T cell receptor (beta chain) was carried out in a study of CD8 T cells in Susac syndrome. This CDR3 spans 12 amino acids. Trimming took 8 bases from V and 3 from J; bases not matched to a gene: 2. The germline gives CDR1 LNHDA, CDR2 SQIVND (reference sequence). RNA was extracted with the RNeasy kit, and a quantity of roughly 0.45 to 1 ug was reverse transcribed using random hexamers. TCRdb recomputed calls from the immunoSEQ multiplex PCR reads with MiXCR, one row per CDR3 protein. The sample has around 150,000 distinct CDR3 sequences, 94% seen once. Healthy donors served as the controls. They were matched for age and sex.

The sequence was obtained from a human donor in good health. The chain employs TRBV19 and TRBJ1-1, with 8 nucleotides matching TRBD1. Sequenced sample: CD8+ T cells from PBMCs. CDR3 sequence reads: CASRQGHTEAFF. DNA for the CDR3: TGTGCCAGTCGACAGGGGCACACTGAAGCTTTCTTT.